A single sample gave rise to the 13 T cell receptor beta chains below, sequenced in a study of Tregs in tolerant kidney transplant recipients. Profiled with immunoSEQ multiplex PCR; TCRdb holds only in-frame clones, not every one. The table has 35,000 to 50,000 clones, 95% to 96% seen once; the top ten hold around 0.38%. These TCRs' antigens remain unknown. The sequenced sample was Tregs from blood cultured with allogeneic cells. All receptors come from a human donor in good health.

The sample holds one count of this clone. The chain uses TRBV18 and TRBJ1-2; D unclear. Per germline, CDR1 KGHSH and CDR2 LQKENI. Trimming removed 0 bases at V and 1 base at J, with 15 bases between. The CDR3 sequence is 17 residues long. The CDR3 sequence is CASSPPLGPTRNYGYTF. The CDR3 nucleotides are TGTGCCAGCTCACCACCGCTCGGCCCAACCCGTAACTATGGCTACACCTTC.

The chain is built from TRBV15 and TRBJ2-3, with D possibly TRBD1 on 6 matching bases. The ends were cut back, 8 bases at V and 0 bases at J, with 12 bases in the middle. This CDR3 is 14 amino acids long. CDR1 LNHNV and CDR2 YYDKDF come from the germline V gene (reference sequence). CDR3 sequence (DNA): TGTGCCACCGGGATTGGGGGCAGCACAGATACGCAGTATTTT. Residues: CATGIGGSTDTQYF. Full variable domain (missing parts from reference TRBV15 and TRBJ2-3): DAMVIQNPRYQVTQFGKPVTLSCSQTLNHNVMYWYQQKSSQAPKLLFHYYDKDFNNEADTPDNFQSRRPNTSFCFLDIRSPGLGDTAMYLCATGIGGSTDTQYFGPGTRLTVL.

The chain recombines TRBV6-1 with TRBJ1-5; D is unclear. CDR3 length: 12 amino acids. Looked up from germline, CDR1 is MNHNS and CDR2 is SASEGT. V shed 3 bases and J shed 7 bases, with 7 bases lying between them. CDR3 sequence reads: CASSEYEQPQHF. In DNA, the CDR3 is TGTGCCAGCAGTGAGTATGAACAGCCCCAGCATTTT.

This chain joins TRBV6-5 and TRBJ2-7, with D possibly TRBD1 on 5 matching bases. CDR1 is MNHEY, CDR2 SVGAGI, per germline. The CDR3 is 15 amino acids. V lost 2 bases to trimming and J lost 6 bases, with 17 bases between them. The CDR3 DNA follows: TGTGCCAGCAGTTACAGACTGAACTCAGGGTCCGAGCAGTACTTC. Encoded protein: CASSYRLNSGSEQYF.

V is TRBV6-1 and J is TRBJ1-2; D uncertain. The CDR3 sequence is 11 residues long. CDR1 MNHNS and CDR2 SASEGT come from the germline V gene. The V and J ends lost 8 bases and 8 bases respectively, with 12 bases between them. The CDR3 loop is CASRGGPGYTF. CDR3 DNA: TGTGCCAGCCGAGGCGGGCCCGGCTACACCTTC.

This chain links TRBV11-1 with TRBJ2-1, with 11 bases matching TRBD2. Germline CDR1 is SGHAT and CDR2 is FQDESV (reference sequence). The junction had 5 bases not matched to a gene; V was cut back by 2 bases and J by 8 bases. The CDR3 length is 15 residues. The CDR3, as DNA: TGTGCCAGCAGCTTACCTAGCGGGGGGCTCTATGAGCAGTTCTTC. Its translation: CASSLPSGGLYEQFF.

The CDR3 protein is CASSFVWSSGELFF. The CDR3 DNA is TGTGCCAGCAGCTTCGTGTGGTCTTCCGGGGAGCTGTTTTTT. V usage is TRBV7-2 and J usage is TRBJ2-2; D gene ambiguous. There are 14 residues in the CDR3. Looked up from germline, CDR1 is SGHTA and CDR2 is FQGNSA. V was shortened by 3 bases and J by 6 bases, with 11 bases between the two germline ends.

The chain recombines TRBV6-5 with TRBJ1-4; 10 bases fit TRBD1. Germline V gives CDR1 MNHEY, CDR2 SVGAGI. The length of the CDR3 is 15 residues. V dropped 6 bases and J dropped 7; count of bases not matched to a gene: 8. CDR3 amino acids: CASSTTGTGAEKLFF. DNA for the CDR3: TGTGCCAGCAGCACAACCGGGACAGGGGCTGAAAAACTGTTTTTT.

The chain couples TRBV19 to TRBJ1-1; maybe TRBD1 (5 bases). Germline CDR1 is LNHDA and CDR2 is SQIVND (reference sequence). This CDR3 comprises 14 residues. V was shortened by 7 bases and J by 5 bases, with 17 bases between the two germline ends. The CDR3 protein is CASMVSGRLTEAFF. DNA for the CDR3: TGTGCCAGTATGGTGTCGGGGCGGTTAACTGAAGCTTTCTTT. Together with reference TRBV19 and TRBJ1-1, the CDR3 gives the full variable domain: DGGITQSPKYLFRKEGQNVTLSCEQNLNHDAMYWYRQDPGQGLRLIYYSQIVNDFQKGDIAEGYSVSREKKESFPLTVTSAQKNPTAFYLCASMVSGRLTEAFFGQGTRLTVV.

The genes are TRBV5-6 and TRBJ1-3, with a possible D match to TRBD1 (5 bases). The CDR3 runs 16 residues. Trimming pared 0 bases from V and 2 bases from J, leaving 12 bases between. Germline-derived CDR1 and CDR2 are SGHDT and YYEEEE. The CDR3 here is CASSLGGRSTGNTIYF. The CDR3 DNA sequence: TGTGCCAGCAGCTTGGGGGGACGCTCAACTGGAAACACCATATATTTT. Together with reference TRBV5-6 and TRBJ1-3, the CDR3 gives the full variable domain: DAGVTQSPTHLIKTRGQQVTLRCSPKSGHDTVSWYQQALGQGPQFIFQYYEEEERQRGNFPDRFSGHQFPNYSSELNVNALLLGDSALYLCASSLGGRSTGNTIYFGEGSWLTVV.

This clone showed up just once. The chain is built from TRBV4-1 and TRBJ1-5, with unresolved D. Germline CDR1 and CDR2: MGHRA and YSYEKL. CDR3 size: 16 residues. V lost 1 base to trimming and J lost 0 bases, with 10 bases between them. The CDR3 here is CASSQGRSVSNQPQHF. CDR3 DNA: TGCGCCAGCAGCCAAGGTCGCTCTGTTAGCAATCAGCCCCAGCATTTT.

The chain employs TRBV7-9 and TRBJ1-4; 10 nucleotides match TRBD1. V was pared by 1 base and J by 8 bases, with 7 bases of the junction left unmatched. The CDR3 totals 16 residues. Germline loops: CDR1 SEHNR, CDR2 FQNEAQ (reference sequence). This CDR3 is CASSLDLGQGSEKLFF. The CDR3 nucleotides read TGTGCCAGCAGCTTAGATCTGGGACAGGGGAGCGAAAAACTGTTTTTT.

DNA for the CDR3: TGTGCCAGCAGTTCGACAGGGGGCTCATTGACTGAAGCTTTCTTT. This translates into CASSSTGGSLTEAFF. This sequence joins TRBV6-5 and TRBJ1-1; 10 bases are shared with TRBD1. The germline gives CDR1 MNHEY, CDR2 SVGAGI. This CDR3 contains 15 residues. Germline trimming cut 4 bases from V and 5 bases from J; bases unmatched to any gene: 7.